This T cell receptor beta chain appears in the sequencing data of a study of T cell changes during pregnancy in multiple sclerosis. Libraries were prepared by immunoSEQ multiplex PCR; TCRdb keeps only in-frame clonotypes and omits some of them. The sample includes more than 45,000 clones, approximately 92% seen only once; the top ten take 0.9% to 1%. The CDR3 totals 12 residues. Trimming removed 4 bases from V and 7 bases from J, with 9 bases in between. Germline loops: CDR1 MNHEY, CDR2 SVGAGI. Sequenced here: CD4+ T cells from peripheral blood mononuclear cells, sampled in the second trimester of pregnancy. The J gene is TRBJ2-3, the V gene TRBV6-5; D call uncertain. The clonotype comes from a female donor in good health, enrolled as a control in a pregnancy study. The CDR3 protein is CASSLELYTQYF. DNA of the CDR3: TGTGCCAGCAGTTTAGAATTATATACGCAGTATTTT.